The 27 T cell receptor beta chains below all came from one sample that was sequenced in a study of OX40 agonist ivuxolimab in advanced cancers. Profiled with immunoSEQ multiplex PCR; TCRdb holds only in-frame clones, not every one. The sample has tens of thousands of clones, under 95% seen once; the top ten hold roughly a tenth. The sequencing here drew on CD4+ or CD8+ T cells sorted from blood, taken in a trial of the OX40 agonist ivuxolimab. The origin of the receptors is an adult with an advanced solid tumor such as melanoma, head and neck, liver or kidney cancer.

This clone was counted once. The chain links TRBV9 to TRBJ2-3, with D perhaps being TRBD1 or TRBD2 (6 bases each). This CDR3 comprises 16 residues. CDR1 and CDR2 from the germline V gene are SGDLS and YYNGEE. Trimming took off 0 bases at V and 4 bases at J, with 15 bases between the two ends. The CDR3 nucleotides are TGTGCCAGCAGCGTAGAGGGGGTGCGGGGAGCAGATACGCAGTATTTT. Its translation: CASSVEGVRGADTQYF.

Notes on this clone: The junction departs from germline at one end; a sequencing error may be responsible. The rearrangement links TRBV9 to TRBJ2-7; D is perhaps TRBD2 (7 bases). CDR3 length: 13 residues. Looked up from germline, CDR1 is SGDLS and CDR2 is YYNGEE. Written as DNA, the CDR3 is TGTGCCAGCAGCGAGGGAGGGGGTTACGGGCAGTACTTC. Protein sequence: CASSEGGGYGQYF.

This chain links TRBV19 with TRBJ2-1; tentative D call: TRBD1 (6 bases). The CDR3 covers 13 residues. Per germline, CDR1 LNHDA and CDR2 SQIVND (reference sequence). V lost 5 bases and J 8 bases, leaving 13 bases between the germline ends. The CDR3 loop reads CASSLQGFYEQFF. The DNA of the CDR3 is TGTGCCAGTAGTTTACAGGGATTCTATGAGCAGTTCTTC.

The chain has TRBV11-1 and TRBJ2-7; either TRBD1 or TRBD2 may supply D (5 bases each). The germline CDR1 and CDR2 sequences are SGHAT and FQDESV (reference sequence). V lost 5 bases and J lost 2, with 10 bases in between. This CDR3 contains 13 residues. CDR3 DNA sequence: TGTGCCAGCAGCACGGGACGCACCTACGAGCAGTACTTC. This codes for CASSTGRTYEQYF.

The chain links TRBV5-6 to TRBJ2-5; weak D call: TRBD2 (5 bases). V shed 3 bases and J shed 2 bases, with 8 bases lying between them. CDR1 and CDR2 (germline): SGHDT, YYEEEE. The CDR3 loop spans 13 amino acids. CDR3 sequence: CASSSTTQETQYF. The CDR3 DNA reads TGTGCCAGCAGCTCGACTACTCAAGAGACCCAGTACTTC.

The chain couples TRBV7-2 to TRBJ1-1, with D perhaps matching TRBD1 (6 bases). Germline-derived CDR1 and CDR2 are SGHTA and FQGNSA. The CDR3 contains 16 residues. Trimming removed 0 bases from V and 6 bases from J, with 17 bases in between. The chain's CDR3 is CASSLALRGDGAEAFF. The CDR3 nucleotides read TGTGCCAGCAGCTTAGCGCTAAGGGGGGACGGGGCTGAAGCTTTCTTT.

The gene calls are TRBV29-1 and TRBJ2-7; D not resolved. Per the germline V gene, CDR1 is SQVTM and CDR2 is ANQGSEA. The CDR3 covers 12 residues. V gave up 4 bases and J gave up 3 bases, with 10 bases separating them. CDR3 nucleotides: TGCAGCGTTGGTAACACAGACTACGAGCAGTACTTC. Encoded protein: CSVGNTDYEQYF.

J is TRBJ2-2 and V is TRBV4-2; D possibly corresponds to TRBD2 (5 bases). CDR1 and CDR2 from the germline V gene are LGHNA and YNFKEQ. The V end lost 0 bases, the J end lost 5 bases, and 10 bases lay between the germline ends. CDR3 length equals 15 residues. The CDR3 region has the DNA TGTGCCAGCAGCCAAGATCGGGGTGAAACCGGGGAGCTGTTTTTT. It translates to CASSQDRGETGELFF.

The V and J genes are TRBV9 and TRBJ2-3; 8 bases line up with TRBD2. The CDR3 loop spans 16 amino acids. CDR1 and CDR2 from the germline V gene are SGDLS and YYNGEE. V shed 0 bases, J shed 4 bases, and the junction held 7 bases outside the gene matches. The CDR3 coding sequence is TGTGCCAGCAGCGTAGGTAATAGCGGGGTCGCAGATACGCAGTATTTT. It specifies CASSVGNSGVADTQYF. The full variable domain, with the rest looked up from reference TRBV9 and TRBJ2-3, is DSGVTQTPKHLITATGQRVTLRCSPRSGDLSVYWYQQSLDQGLQFLIQYYNGEERAKGNILERFSAQQFPDLHSELNLSSLELGDSALYFCASSVGNSGVADTQYFGPGTRLTVL.

The rearrangement links TRBV6-1 to TRBJ2-7, with TRBD1 matching over 7 bases. Trimming at V came to 2 bases and at J to 0 bases, leaving 4 bases not matched to a gene. CDR1 MNHNS and CDR2 SASEGT come from the germline V gene. This CDR3 has 15 amino acids. The CDR3 nucleotides read TGTGCCAGCAGTGAATTGGGGACAGCCTCCTACGAGCAGTACTTC. It specifies CASSELGTASYEQYF.

This clone was seen a single time. The chain recombines TRBV5-6 with TRBJ2-7; D not resolved. Deletions cut 2 bases from V and 1 base from J, with 7 bases between. Per germline, CDR1 SGHDT and CDR2 YYEEEE. The CDR3 has 13 residues. CDR3 in amino acids: CASSLYTSYEQYF. DNA of the CDR3: TGTGCCAGCAGCTTATATACGTCCTACGAGCAGTACTTC.

The chain has TRBV9 and TRBJ2-7; 8 nucleotides align to TRBD1. This CDR3 spans 15 amino acids. V was clipped by 4 bases and J by 3 bases; unmatched bases: 9. The germline V gene has CDR1 SGDLS and CDR2 YYNGEE. CDR3 DNA: TGTGCCAGCAGCCCGAGCGGACAGGGTCTCTACGAGCAGTACTTC. Translation: CASSPSGQGLYEQYF.

V usage is TRBV2 and J usage is TRBJ2-5; 9 nucleotides align to TRBD1. The J call is doubtful: the DNA matches TRBJ2-7 better. Germline CDR1 SNHLY, CDR2 FYNNEI. This CDR3 spans 12 amino acids. CDR3 nucleotides: TGTGCCAGCCGGGACAGGGTCGTCGAGCAGTACTTC. Protein: CASRDRVVEQYF.

V and J are TRBV4-1 and TRBJ1-5; 8 bases map to TRBD1. The CDR3 loop spans 14 amino acids. Per germline, CDR1 MGHRA and CDR2 YSYEKL. Trimming cost V 5 bases and J 2 bases; bases outside gene matches: 2. CDR3 in DNA: TGCGCCAGCAGCTCAGGGGGCGGCAATCAGCCCCAGCATTTT. Its protein is CASSSGGGNQPQHF.

This clone was observed once. The chain couples TRBV29-1 to TRBJ2-5; 11 bases match TRBD2. The CDR3 contains 15 residues. The V and J ends lost 3 bases and 2 bases, in that order; junction bases with no gene match: 5. The germline CDR1 and CDR2 sequences are SQVTM and ANQGSEA. The CDR3 nucleotides are TGCAGCGTTGAGTTGACTAGCGGGGAGCAAGAGACCCAGTACTTC. Translation: CSVELTSGEQETQYF.

The CDR3 loop is CASSSIGGPYEQYF. The DNA for the CDR3 is TGCGCCAGCAGCTCAATCGGGGGGCCCTACGAGCAGTACTTC. This sequence joins TRBV5-1 and TRBJ2-7, with a weak D call TRBD2 (7 bases). The CDR3 runs 14 residues. V was shortened by 3 bases and J by 2 bases, with 12 bases between the two germline ends. Germline V lookup: CDR1 SGHRS, CDR2 YFSETQ.

The V gene is TRBV5-4, the J gene TRBJ1-2; D remains ambiguous. The CDR3 has 14 residues. Between the trimmed V and J ends, which lost 0 bases and 1 base, there was a span of 7 bases. Germline values: CDR1 SGHNT, CDR2 YYREEE (reference sequence). The CDR3, as DNA: TGTGCCAGCAGCTTGGAGACGGTTAACTATGGCTACACCTTC. Amino acids: CASSLETVNYGYTF.

The rearrangement joins TRBV6-1 to TRBJ2-7; 8 nucleotides line up with TRBD1. Germline trimming cut 3 bases from V and 3 bases from J; bases unmatched to any gene: 4. Germline CDR1 and CDR2: MNHNS and SASEGT. There are 14 residues in the CDR3. CDR3 sequence: CASSEWTGYYEQYF. The CDR3 nucleotides read TGTGCCAGCAGTGAGTGGACAGGGTACTACGAGCAGTACTTC.

The chain couples TRBV27 to TRBJ1-1, with D tentatively TRBD1 (5 bases). The CDR3 consists of 11 residues. The germline V gene has CDR1 MNHEY and CDR2 SMNVEV (reference sequence). V lost 7 bases and J 9 bases, leaving 12 bases between the germline ends. The CDR3 sequence is CASMTLDKAFF. The CDR3 DNA is TGTGCCAGCATGACTCTGGACAAAGCTTTCTTT.

This sequence joins TRBV29-1 and TRBJ1-1; the D gene is possibly TRBD1 (5 bases). V lost 3 bases, J lost 4 bases, and 6 bases lay in between. This CDR3 is built from 11 residues. CDR1 is SQVTM, CDR2 ANQGSEA, per germline. The CDR3 bases are TGCAGCGTTGAGGGGGGCACTGAAGCTTTCTTT. It yields the protein CSVEGGTEAFF.

This chain connects TRBV29-1 to TRBJ2-7, with D possibly TRBD2 on 6 matching bases. V lost 3 bases and J 0 bases, leaving 9 bases between the germline ends. There are 13 residues in the CDR3. CDR1 and CDR2 (germline): SQVTM, ANQGSEA. The CDR3 nucleotides read TGCAGCGTTGAGGAGGGGAGCTCCTACGAGCAGTACTTC. Its protein product is CSVEEGSSYEQYF.

The chain recombines TRBV6-5 with TRBJ2-3; 9 bases fit TRBD2. With 0 bases clipped from V and 6 bases from J, the junction kept 7 bases outside the gene matches. This CDR3 is 16 amino acids long. The germline gives CDR1 MNHEY, CDR2 SVGAGI. CDR3 nucleotides: TGTGCCAGCAGTTACTCTCTAGCGGGGTTGGCTGATACGCAGTATTTT. It encodes CASSYSLAGLADTQYF.

The genes are TRBV7-6 and TRBJ1-2; D may be TRBD1 (5 bases). Looked up from germline, CDR1 is SGHVS and CDR2 is FNYEAQ. This CDR3 has 12 residues. Trimming pared 0 bases from V and 7 bases from J, leaving 6 bases between. CDR3 sequence reads: CASSLAGGGYTF. The CDR3 nucleotides are TGTGCCAGCAGCTTAGCGGGGGGTGGCTACACCTTC.

The chain uses TRBV5-1 and TRBJ2-5; 10 bases map to TRBD1. The V segment lost 4 bases and the J segment 0 bases; nucleotides outside the gene matches: 9. The CDR3 extends over 17 amino acids. CDR1 and CDR2 from the germline V gene are SGHRS and YFSETQ. CDR3 in DNA: TGCGCCAGCAGCCCTGGGACAGGGGTTCGATACCAAGAGACCCAGTACTTC. It codes for CASSPGTGVRYQETQYF.

The chain links TRBV5-1 to TRBJ2-1; D tentatively fits TRBD1 or TRBD2 (7 bases each). Trimming stripped 0 bases from V and 3 bases from J, with 13 bases between. The CDR3 has 16 residues. CDR1 and CDR2 from the germline V gene are SGHRS and YFSETQ. The CDR3 coding sequence is TGCGCCAGCAGCTTGGGCGACAGGGACTACTACAATGAGCAGTTCTTC. Encoded protein: CASSLGDRDYYNEQFF.

The gene calls are TRBV27 and TRBJ2-3; D unclear. The V gene's germline CDR1 is MNHEY and CDR2 SMNVEV (reference sequence). The CDR3 loop spans 16 amino acids. V lost 4 bases, J lost 1 base, and 15 bases lay in between. The CDR3 here is CASSSGRVVGTDTQYF. CDR3 DNA sequence: TGTGCCAGCAGTTCCGGCCGGGTGGTGGGCACAGATACGCAGTATTTT.

V is TRBV9 and J is TRBJ2-2, with D perhaps TRBD1 (6 bases). The CDR3 has 18 amino acids. CDR1 and CDR2 from the germline V gene are SGDLS and YYNGEE. Between the trimmed V and J ends, which lost 0 bases and 1 base, there was a span of 16 bases. CDR3 nucleotide sequence: TGTGCCAGCAGCGTAGAGGGAACGGGACACCGGAACACCGGGGAGCTGTTTTTT. Its protein is CASSVEGTGHRNTGELFF.